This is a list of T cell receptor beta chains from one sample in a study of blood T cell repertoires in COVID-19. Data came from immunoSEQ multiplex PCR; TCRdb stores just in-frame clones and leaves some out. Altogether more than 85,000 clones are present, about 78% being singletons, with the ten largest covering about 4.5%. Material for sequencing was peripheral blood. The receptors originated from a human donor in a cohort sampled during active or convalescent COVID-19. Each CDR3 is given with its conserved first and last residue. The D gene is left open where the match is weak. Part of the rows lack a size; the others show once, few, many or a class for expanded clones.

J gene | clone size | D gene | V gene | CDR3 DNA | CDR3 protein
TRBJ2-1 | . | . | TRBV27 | TGTGCCAGCAGTTTGGGCCGAAACCCGGCCAATGAGCAGTTCTTC | CASSLGRNPANEQFF
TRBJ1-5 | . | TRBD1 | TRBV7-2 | TGTGCCAGCAGCTTCGACAGGGGCCAATCCAATCAGCCCCAGCATTTT | CASSFDRGQSNQPQHF
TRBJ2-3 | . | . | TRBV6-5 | TGTGCCAGCAGTTACTCGACCCAGACTACTCTTCGGCAGTATTTT | CASSYSTQTTLRQYF
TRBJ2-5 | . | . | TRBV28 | TGTGCCAGCAGCCGACAAAGACAGGTCCAAGAGACCCAGTACTTC | CASSRQRQVQETQYF
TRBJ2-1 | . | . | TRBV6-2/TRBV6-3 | TGTGCCAGCAGTTACTTGGGGGGATACAATGAGCAGTTCTTC | CASSYLGGYNEQFF
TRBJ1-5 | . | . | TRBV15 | TGTGCCACCAGCAGAGATCCCACAGGTAGCAATCAGCCCCAGCATTTT | CATSRDPTGSNQPQHF
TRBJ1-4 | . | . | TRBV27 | TGTGCCAGCAGTCCTACCAGACACCCAACTAATGAAAAACTGTTTTTT | CASSPTRHPTNEKLFF
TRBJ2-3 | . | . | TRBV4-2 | TGTGCCAGCAGCCAAGACCTCAGATACGGGGATACGCAGTATTTT | CASSQDLRYGDTQYF
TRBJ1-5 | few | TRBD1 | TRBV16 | TGTGCCAGCAGCCCCTGGGACAGCTACAATCAGCCCCAGCATTTT | CASSPWDSYNQPQHF
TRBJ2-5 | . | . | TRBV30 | TGTGCCTGGAGTGTACGAACAGGTTGGGAGACCCAGTACTTC | CAWSVRTGWETQYF
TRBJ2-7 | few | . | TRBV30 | TGTGCCTGGAGCCAGAGGATTGGCGTCAGCTCCTACGAGCAGTACTTC | CAWSQRIGVSSYEQYF
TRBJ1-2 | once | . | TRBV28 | TGTGCCAGCAGCCCCTGGCGGTATGGCTACACCTTC | CASSPWRYGYTF
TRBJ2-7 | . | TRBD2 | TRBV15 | TGTGCCACCAGCAGAGGGACTAGCCGGGACGAGCAGTACTTC | CATSRGTSRDEQYF
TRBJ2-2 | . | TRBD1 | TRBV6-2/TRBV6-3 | TGTGCCAGCAGCCGCGGACAGGCGAACACCGGGGAGCTGTTTTTT | CASSRGQANTGELFF
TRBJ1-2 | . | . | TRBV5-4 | TGTGCCAGCAGCTTCGGGACTGCGAGCTGGTCTAACTATGGCTACACCTTC | CASSFGTASWSNYGYTF
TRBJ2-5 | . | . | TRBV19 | TGTGCCAGTAGCCTAGGAGAGACCCAGTACTTC | CASSLGETQYF
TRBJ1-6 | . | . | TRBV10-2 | TGCGCCAGCAGTGTTGCTTCGGGTTCACCCCTCCACTTT | CASSVASGSPLHF
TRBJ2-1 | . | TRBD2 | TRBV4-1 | TGCGCCAGCAGCCAAGATCTTTTCGGACTAGCGGGGGAGCAGTTCTTC | CASSQDLFGLAGEQFF
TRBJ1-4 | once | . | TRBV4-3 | TGCGCCAGCAGCCAAGGGCAACCGACTTCAACTAATGAAAAACTGTTTTTT | CASSQGQPTSTNEKLFF
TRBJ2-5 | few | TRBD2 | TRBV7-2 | TGTGCCAGCAGCGTAGGACTAGCGGGGGGGCGTGAGACCCAGTACTTC | CASSVGLAGGRETQYF
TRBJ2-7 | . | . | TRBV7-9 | TGTGCCAGCAGCCCACCGAGAGACTCCTACGAGCAGTACTTC | CASSPPRDSYEQYF
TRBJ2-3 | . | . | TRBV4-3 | TGCGCCAGCAGCCAAGAAGTAACGGGGGGCGAAATTAGTACAGATACGCAGTATTTT | CASSQEVTGGEISTDTQYF
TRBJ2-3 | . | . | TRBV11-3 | TGTGCCAGCAGCTTAGATGGGGGCAGCACAGATACGCAGTATTTT | CASSLDGGSTDTQYF
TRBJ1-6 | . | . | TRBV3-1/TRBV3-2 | TGTGCCAGCAGCCAAGACGGGCGGGCATCGGATTCACCCCTCCACTTT | CASSQDGRASDSPLHF
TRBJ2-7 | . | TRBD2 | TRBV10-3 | TGTGCCATCAGAAGGGGAGGGGTCTCCTACGAGCAGTACTTC | CAIRRGGVSYEQYF
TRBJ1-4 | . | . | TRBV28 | TGTGCCAGCAGCATCGGGGGGGTTTATGAAAAACTGTTTTTT | CASSIGGVYEKLFF
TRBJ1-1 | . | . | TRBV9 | TGTGCCAGCAGCGCGACAGAGAACACTGAAGCTTTCTTT | CASSATENTEAFF
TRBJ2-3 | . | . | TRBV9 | TGTGCCAGCAGCGTAGGACTACCCCTCACAGATACGCAGTATTTT | CASSVGLPLTDTQYF
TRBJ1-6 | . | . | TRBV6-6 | TGTGCCAGCCGACCGTCGAGCGCGGATCCTAATTCACCCCTCCACTTT | CASRPSSADPNSPLHF
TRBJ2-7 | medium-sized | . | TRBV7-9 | TGTGCCAGCAGCCGGGAGGGGGCAGACTCCTACGAGCAGTACTTC | CASSREGADSYEQYF
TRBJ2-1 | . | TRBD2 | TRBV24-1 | TGTGCCACCAGTGACCCTAGCGGGAGCTCCTACAATGAGCAGTTCTTC | CATSDPSGSSYNEQFF